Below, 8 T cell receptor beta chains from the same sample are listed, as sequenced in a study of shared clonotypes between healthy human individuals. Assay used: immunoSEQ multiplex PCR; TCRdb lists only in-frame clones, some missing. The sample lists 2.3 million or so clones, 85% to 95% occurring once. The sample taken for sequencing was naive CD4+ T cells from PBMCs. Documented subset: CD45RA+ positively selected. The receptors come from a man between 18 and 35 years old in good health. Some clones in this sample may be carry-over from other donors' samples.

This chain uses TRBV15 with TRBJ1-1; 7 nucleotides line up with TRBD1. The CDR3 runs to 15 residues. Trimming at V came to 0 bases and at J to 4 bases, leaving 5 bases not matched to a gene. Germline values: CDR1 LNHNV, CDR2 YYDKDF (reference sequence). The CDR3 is CATSRDRQGGTEAFF. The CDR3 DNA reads TGTGCCACCAGCAGAGATAGACAGGGAGGCACTGAAGCTTTCTTT.

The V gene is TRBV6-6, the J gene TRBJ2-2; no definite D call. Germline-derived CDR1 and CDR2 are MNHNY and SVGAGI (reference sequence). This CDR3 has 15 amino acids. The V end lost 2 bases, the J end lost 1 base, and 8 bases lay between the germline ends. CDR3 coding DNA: TGTGCCAGCAGTTACGGTATAGGGAACACCGGGGAGCTGTTTTTT. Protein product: CASSYGIGNTGELFF.

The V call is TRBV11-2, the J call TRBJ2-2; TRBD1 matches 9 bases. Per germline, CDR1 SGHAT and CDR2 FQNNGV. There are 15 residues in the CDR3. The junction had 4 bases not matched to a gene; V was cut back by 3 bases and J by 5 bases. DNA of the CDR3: TGTGCCAGCAGCTTTGGACAGGGGAGGACCGGGGAGCTGTTTTTT. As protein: CASSFGQGRTGELFF.

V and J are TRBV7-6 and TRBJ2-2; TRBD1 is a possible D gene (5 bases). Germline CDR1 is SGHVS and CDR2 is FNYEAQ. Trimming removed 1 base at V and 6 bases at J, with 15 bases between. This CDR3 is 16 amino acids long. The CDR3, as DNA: TGTGCCAGCAGCTTAGGGCAGGGTGATACGGCCGGGGAGCTGTTTTTT. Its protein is CASSLGQGDTAGELFF.

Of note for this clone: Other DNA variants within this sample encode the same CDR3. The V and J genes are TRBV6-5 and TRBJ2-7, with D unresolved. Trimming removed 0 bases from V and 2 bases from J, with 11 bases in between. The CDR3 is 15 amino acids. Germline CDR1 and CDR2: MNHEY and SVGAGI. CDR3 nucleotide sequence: TGTGCCAGCAGTTACTCGTCGGCATTCCCCTACGAGCAGTACTTC. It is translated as CASSYSSAFPYEQYF.

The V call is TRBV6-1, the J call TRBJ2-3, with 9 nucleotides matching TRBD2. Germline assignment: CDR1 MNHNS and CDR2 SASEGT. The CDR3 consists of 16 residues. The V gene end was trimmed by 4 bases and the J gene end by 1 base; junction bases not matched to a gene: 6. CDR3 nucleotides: TGTGCCAGCAGTGGCGGGGGGGTTACCGGCACAGATACGCAGTATTTT. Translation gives CASSGGGVTGTDTQYF.

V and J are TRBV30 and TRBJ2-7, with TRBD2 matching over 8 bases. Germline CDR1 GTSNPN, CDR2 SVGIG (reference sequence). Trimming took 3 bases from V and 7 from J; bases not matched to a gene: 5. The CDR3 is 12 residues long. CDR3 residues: CAWRPGGDEQYF. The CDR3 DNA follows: TGTGCCTGGAGGCCGGGGGGGGATGAGCAGTACTTC.

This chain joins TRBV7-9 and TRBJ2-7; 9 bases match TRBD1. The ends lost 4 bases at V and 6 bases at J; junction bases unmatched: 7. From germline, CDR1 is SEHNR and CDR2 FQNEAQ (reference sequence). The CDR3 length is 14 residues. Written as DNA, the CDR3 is TGTGCCAGCAGCTGGACAGGGGTTGGGGGCGAGCAGTACTTC. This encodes CASSWTGVGGEQYF.